A single sample is the source of the 10 T cell receptor beta chains below, sequenced in a study of blood T cell repertoires in COVID-19. Sequencing was performed with immunoSEQ multiplex PCR; in TCRdb, only in-frame clones are kept and a portion is missing. The sample lists tens of thousands of clones; 70% to 80% were seen once. Input material: peripheral blood. The receptors stem from a man older than 75 with acute or convalescent COVID-19.

V gene TRBV11-2 combines with J gene TRBJ2-3, with a weak D call TRBD2 (6 bases). The V and J ends lost 8 bases and 0 bases respectively, with 21 bases between them. From germline, CDR1 is SGHAT and CDR2 FQNNGV. The CDR3 sequence is 17 residues long. The DNA for the CDR3 is TGTGCCAGCGCCGGGACTGTTCGTCTTGGTAGCACAGATACGCAGTATTTT. Translating gives CASAGTVRLGSTDTQYF. The full variable domain, completed using reference TRBV11-2 and TRBJ2-3, is EAGVAQSPRYKIIEKRQSVAFWCNPISGHATLYWYQQILGQGPKLLIQFQNNGVVDDSQLPKDRFSAERLKGVDSTLKIQPAKLEDSAVYLCASAGTVRLGSTDTQYFGPGTRLTVL.

J is TRBJ2-7 and V is TRBV18; TRBD2 is a possible D gene (5 bases). Per the germline V gene, CDR1 is KGHSH and CDR2 is LQKENI. V dropped 6 bases and J dropped 3 bases, with 12 bases sitting between them. The CDR3 runs 13 residues. CDR3 sequence reads: CASSVGEFYEQYF. CDR3 DNA sequence: TGTGCCAGCTCGGTGGGAGAGTTCTACGAGCAGTACTTC.

A few counts support this clone. The gene calls are TRBV11-1 and TRBJ2-7; 11 bases are a match to TRBD2. Germline assignment: CDR1 SGHAT and CDR2 FQDESV (reference sequence). The CDR3 is 16 residues long. V dropped 4 bases and J dropped 1; count of bases not matched to a gene: 6. The CDR3 region is CASSSRGTSGSYEQYF. The CDR3 DNA sequence: TGTGCCAGCAGCTCGCGCGGGACTAGCGGATCCTACGAGCAGTACTTC. Drawing the rest from reference TRBV11-1 and TRBJ2-7, the complete variable domain is EAEVAQSPRYKITEKSQAVAFWCDPISGHATLYWYRQILGQGPELLVQFQDESVVDDSQLPKDRFSAERLKGVDSTLKIQPAELGDSAMYLCASSSRGTSGSYEQYFGPGTRLTVT.

The gene calls are TRBV6-2 or TRBV6-3 and TRBJ1-2; D is uncertain. Germline values: CDR1 MNHEY, CDR2 SVGEGT. Trimming shortened V by 4 bases and J by 2 bases, and 11 bases separated the two germline ends. There are 14 residues in the CDR3. The CDR3 nucleotides read TGTGCCAGCAGTTCCCACATCGTCAACTATGGCTACACCTTC. It yields the protein CASSSHIVNYGYTF.

This chain joins TRBV3-1 (or the pseudogene TRBV3-2) and TRBJ2-2; D remains unclear. CDR3 length equals 15 residues. The V gene's germline CDR1 is LGHDT and CDR2 YNNKEL (reference sequence). The V end was cut by 0 bases, the J end by 4 bases, with 9 bases between. The CDR3 DNA reads as TGTGCCAGCAGCCAAGACGCCTCTATCACCGGGGAGCTGTTTTTT. Its translation: CASSQDASITGELFF.

The CDR3 sequence: CASSLSLTGFTGELFF. The CDR3 DNA sequence: TGTGCCAGCAGCTTGTCCCTTACAGGATTCACCGGGGAGCTGTTTTTT. The chain has TRBV5-5 and TRBJ2-2; TRBD1 is a possible D gene (5 bases). CDR1 and CDR2 from the germline V gene are SGHKS and YYEKEE (reference sequence). This CDR3 is 16 amino acids long. Trimming removed 1 base at V and 4 bases at J, with 14 bases between.

The rearrangement uses TRBV10-3 and TRBJ2-5; D gene unclear. The CDR3 is 12 residues long. The germline V gene encodes CDR1 ENHRY and CDR2 SYGVKD. V was clipped by 9 bases and J by 1 base, with 9 bases between them. In DNA form, the CDR3 reads TGTGCCATTGGGCAGGTCCAAGAGACCCAGTACTTC. Protein product: CAIGQVQETQYF.

CDR3 loop: CASSFDLGNTIYF. In nucleotides, the CDR3 is TGCGCCAGCAGCTTTGACTTGGGAAACACCATATATTTT. This chain links TRBV5-1 with TRBJ1-3; no clear D gene. V gave up 2 bases and J gave up 4 bases, with 7 bases separating them. Per the germline V gene, CDR1 is SGHRS and CDR2 is YFSETQ. CDR3 length: 13 amino acids.

The chain has TRBV27 and TRBJ1-2; D perhaps matches TRBD1 (6 bases). V lost 0 bases and J lost 2, with 16 bases in between. CDR1 and CDR2 from the germline V gene are MNHEY and SMNVEV (reference sequence). This CDR3 has 17 residues. CDR3 in amino acids: CASSLSPGGPTNYGYTF. CDR3 nucleotides: TGTGCCAGCAGTTTATCCCCGGGGGGCCCAACCAACTATGGCTACACCTTC.

J is TRBJ2-2 and V is TRBV7-8; the D is unclear. Trimming stripped 11 bases from V and 1 base from J, with 14 bases between. Per the germline V gene, CDR1 is SGHVS and CDR2 is FQNEAQ. The CDR3 has 14 amino acids. The CDR3: CACASGLNTGELFF. CDR3 nucleotide sequence: TGTGCCTGCGCTTCGGGTTTGAACACCGGGGAGCTGTTTTTT.